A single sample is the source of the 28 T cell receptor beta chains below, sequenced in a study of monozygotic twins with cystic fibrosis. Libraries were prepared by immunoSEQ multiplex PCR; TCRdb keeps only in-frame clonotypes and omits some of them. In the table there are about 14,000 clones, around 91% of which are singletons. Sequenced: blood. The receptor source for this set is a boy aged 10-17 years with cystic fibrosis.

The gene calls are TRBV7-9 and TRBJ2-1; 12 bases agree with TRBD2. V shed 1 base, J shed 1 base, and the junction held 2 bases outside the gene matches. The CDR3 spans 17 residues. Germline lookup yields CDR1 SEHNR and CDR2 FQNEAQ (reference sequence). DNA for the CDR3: TGTGCCAGCAGCTTAGGGCTAGCGGGAGGGTCCTACAATGAGCAGTTCTTC. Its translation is CASSLGLAGGSYNEQFF.

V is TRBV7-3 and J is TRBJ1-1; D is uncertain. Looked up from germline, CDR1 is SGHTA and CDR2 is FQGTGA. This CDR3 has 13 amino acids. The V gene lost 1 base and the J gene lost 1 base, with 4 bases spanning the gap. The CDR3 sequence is CASSLSRNTEAFF. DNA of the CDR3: TGTGCCAGCAGCTTAAGCAGGAACACTGAAGCTTTCTTT.

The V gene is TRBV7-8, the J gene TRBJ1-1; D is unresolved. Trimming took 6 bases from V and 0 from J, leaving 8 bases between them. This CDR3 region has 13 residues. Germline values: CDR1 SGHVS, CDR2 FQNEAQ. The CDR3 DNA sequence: TGTGCCAGCAGAGGAGGCTTGAACACTGAAGCTTTCTTT. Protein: CASRGGLNTEAFF.

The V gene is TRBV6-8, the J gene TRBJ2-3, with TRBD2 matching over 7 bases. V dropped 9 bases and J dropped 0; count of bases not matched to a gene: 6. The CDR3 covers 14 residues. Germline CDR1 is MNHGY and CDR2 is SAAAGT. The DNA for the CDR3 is TGTGCCAGGCGGACTAGAACTAGCACAGATACGCAGTATTTT. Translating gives CARRTRTSTDTQYF.

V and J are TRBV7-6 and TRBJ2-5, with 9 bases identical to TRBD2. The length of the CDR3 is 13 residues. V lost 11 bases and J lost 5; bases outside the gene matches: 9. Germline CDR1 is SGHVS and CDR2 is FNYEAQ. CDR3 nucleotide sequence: TGTGCCTCGGCGGGGGGGGCATCGGAGACCCAGTACTTC. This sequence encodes CASAGGASETQYF.

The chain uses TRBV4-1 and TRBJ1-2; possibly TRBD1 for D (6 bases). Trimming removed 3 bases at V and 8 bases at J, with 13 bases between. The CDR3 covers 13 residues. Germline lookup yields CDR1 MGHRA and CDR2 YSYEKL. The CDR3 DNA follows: TGCGCCAGCAGCCATCACAGGGTACGGGGCTACACCTTC. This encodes CASSHHRVRGYTF.

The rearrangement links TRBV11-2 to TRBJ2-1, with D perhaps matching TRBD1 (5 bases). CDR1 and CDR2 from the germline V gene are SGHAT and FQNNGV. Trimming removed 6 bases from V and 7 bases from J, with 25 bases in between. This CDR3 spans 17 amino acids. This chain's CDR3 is CASSLYGSGNRANEQFF. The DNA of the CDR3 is TGTGCCAGCAGTTTGTATGGGTCAGGGAACCGTGCGAATGAGCAGTTCTTC.

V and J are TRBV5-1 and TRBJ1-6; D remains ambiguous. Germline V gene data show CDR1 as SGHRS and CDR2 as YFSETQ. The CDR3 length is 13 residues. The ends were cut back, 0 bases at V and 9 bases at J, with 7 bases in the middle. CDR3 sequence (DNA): TGCGCCAGCAGCTTGGGCGGTACTTCACCCCTCCACTTT. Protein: CASSLGGTSPLHF.

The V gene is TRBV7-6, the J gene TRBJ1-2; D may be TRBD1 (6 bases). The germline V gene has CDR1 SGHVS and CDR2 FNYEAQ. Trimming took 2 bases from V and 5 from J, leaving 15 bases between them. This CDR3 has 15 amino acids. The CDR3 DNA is TGTGCCAGCAGCTTAAGTGGGTTGGGGGCGTATGGCTACACCTTC. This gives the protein CASSLSGLGAYGYTF.

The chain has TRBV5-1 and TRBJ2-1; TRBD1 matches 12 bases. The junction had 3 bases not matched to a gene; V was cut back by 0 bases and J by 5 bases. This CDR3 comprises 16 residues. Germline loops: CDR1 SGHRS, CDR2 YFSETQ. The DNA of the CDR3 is TGCGCCAGCAGCTTGGGGGACAGGGGGCCCAACAATGAGCAGTTCTTC. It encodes CASSLGDRGPNNEQFF.

CDR3 in amino acids: CASSRLTETEGYTF. In DNA, the CDR3 is TGTGCCAGCAGTCGCCTGACTGAAACTGAGGGCTACACCTTC. This chain links TRBV6-5 with TRBJ1-2; D is unresolved. This CDR3 contains 14 residues. Trimming took 5 bases from V and 8 from J, leaving 18 bases between them. Germline-derived CDR1 and CDR2 are MNHEY and SVGAGI.

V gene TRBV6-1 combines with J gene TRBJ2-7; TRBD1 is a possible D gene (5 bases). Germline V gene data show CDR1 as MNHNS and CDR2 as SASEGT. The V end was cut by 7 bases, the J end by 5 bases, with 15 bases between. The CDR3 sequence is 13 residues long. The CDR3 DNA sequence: TGTGCCAGCAATGCGCAGGGATCCAACGAGCAGTACTTC. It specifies CASNAQGSNEQYF.

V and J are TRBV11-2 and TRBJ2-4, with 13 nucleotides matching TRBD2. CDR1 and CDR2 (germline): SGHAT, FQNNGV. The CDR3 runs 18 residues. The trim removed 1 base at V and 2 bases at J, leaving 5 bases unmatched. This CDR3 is CASSLGAGLAGSKNIQYF. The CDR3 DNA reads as TGTGCCAGCAGCTTAGGGGCGGGACTAGCGGGATCCAAAAACATTCAGTACTTC.

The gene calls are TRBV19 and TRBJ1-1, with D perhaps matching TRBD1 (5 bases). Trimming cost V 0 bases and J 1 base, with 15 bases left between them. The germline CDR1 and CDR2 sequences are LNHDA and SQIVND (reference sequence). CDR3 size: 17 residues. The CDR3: CASSIDREGFENTEAFF. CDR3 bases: TGTGCCAGTAGTATAGACAGGGAGGGATTTGAGAACACTGAAGCTTTCTTT.

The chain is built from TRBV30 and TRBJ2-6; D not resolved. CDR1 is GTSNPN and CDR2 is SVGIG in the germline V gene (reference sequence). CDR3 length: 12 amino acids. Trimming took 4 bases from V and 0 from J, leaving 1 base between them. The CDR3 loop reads CAWNSGANVLTF. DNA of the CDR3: TGTGCCTGGAACTCTGGGGCCAACGTCCTGACTTTC.

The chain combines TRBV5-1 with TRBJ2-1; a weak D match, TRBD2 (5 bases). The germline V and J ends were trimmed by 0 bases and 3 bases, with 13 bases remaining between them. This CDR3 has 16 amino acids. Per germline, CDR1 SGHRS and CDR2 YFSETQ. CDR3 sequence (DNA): TGCGCCAGCAGCTTGGATTTCGCCGGGAACTACAATGAGCAGTTCTTC. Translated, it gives CASSLDFAGNYNEQFF.

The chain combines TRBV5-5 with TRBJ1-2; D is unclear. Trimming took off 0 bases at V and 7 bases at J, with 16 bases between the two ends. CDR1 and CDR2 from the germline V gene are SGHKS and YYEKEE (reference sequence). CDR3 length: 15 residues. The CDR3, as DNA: TGTGCCAGCAGCTTGGTCGGGGAGGCCCTTGTTGGCTACACCTTC. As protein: CASSLVGEALVGYTF.

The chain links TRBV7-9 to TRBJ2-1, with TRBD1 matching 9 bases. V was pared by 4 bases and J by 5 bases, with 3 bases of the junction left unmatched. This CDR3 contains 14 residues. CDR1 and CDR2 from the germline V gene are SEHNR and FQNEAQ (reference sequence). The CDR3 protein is CASSWTGADNEQFF. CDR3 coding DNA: TGTGCCAGCAGCTGGACAGGGGCCGACAATGAGCAGTTCTTC.

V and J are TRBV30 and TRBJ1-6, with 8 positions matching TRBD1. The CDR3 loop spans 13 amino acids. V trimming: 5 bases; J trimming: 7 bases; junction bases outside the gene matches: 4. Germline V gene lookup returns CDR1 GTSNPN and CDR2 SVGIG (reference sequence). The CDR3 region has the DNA TGTGCCTGGGCCGGACAGGGAAATTCACCCCTCCACTTT. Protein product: CAWAGQGNSPLHF.

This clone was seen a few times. CDR3 sequence reads: CASSLALNTEAFF. CDR3 bases: TGTGCCAGCAGCTTGGCCCTAAACACTGAAGCTTTCTTT. This sequence joins TRBV5-6 and TRBJ1-1; no firm D call. The V end was cut by 0 bases, the J end by 2 bases, with 5 bases between. The CDR3 extends over 13 amino acids. In germline, CDR1 is SGHDT, CDR2 YYEEEE. Supplemented by reference TRBV5-6 and TRBJ1-1, the full variable domain reads DAGVTQSPTHLIKTRGQQVTLRCSPKSGHDTVSWYQQALGQGPQFIFQYYEEEERQRGNFPDRFSGHQFPNYSSELNVNALLLGDSALYLCASSLALNTEAFFGQGTRLTVV.

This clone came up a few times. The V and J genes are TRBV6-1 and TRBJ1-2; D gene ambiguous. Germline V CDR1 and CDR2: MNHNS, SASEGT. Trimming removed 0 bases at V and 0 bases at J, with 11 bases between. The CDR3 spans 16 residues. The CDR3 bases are TGTGCCAGCAGTGAAGCGCCCGGGATCGCTAACTATGGCTACACCTTC. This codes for CASSEAPGIANYGYTF.

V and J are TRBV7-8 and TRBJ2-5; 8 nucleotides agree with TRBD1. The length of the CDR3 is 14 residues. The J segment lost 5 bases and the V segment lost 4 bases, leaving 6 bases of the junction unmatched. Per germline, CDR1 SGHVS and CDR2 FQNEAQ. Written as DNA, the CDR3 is TGTGCCAGCAGCTCTACGTACAGGGGGGAGACCCAGTACTTC. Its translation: CASSSTYRGETQYF.

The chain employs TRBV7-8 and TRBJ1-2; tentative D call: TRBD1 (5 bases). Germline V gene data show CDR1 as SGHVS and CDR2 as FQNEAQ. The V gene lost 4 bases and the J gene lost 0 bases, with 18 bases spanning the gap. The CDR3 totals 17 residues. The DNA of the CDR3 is TGTGCCAGCAGCTACCGGGGGATTAGAAACTCTAACTATGGCTACACCTTC. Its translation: CASSYRGIRNSNYGYTF.

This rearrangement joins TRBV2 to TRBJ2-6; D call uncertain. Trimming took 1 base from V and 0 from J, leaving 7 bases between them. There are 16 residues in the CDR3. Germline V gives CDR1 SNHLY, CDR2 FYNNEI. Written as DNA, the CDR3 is TGTGCCAGCAGTGAAGGTCGGTTCTCTGGGGCCAACGTCCTGACTTTC. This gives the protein CASSEGRFSGANVLTF.

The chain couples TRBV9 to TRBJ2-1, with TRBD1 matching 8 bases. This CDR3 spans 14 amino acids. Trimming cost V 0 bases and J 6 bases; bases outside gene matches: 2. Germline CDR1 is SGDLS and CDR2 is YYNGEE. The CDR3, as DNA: TGTGCCAGCAGCGTAGCTGGACAGGGCAATGAGCAGTTCTTC. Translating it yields CASSVAGQGNEQFF.

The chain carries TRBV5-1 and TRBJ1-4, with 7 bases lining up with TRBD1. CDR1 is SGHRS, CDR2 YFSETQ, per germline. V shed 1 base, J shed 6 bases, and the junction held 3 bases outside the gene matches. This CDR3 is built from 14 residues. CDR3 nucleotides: TGCGCCAGCAGCTTGTCTACAGGGGATGAAAAACTGTTTTTT. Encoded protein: CASSLSTGDEKLFF. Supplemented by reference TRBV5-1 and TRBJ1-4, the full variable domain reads KAGVTQTPRYLIKTRGQQVTLSCSPISGHRSVSWYQQTPGQGLQFLFEYFSETQRNKGNFPGRFSGRQFSNSRSEMNVSTLELGDSALYLCASSLSTGDEKLFFGSGTQLSVL.

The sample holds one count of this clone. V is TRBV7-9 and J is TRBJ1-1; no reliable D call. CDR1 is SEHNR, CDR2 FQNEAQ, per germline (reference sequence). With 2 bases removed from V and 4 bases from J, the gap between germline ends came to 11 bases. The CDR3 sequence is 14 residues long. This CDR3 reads CASSLQEGLTEAFF. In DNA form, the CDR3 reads TGTGCCAGCAGCTTACAGGAGGGTCTCACTGAAGCTTTCTTT.

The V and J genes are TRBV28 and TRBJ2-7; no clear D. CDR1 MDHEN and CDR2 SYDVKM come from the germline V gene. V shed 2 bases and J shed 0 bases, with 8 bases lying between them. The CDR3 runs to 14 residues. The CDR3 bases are TGTGCCAGCAGTTTAACCCCGGACTCCTACGAGCAGTACTTC. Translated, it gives CASSLTPDSYEQYF.